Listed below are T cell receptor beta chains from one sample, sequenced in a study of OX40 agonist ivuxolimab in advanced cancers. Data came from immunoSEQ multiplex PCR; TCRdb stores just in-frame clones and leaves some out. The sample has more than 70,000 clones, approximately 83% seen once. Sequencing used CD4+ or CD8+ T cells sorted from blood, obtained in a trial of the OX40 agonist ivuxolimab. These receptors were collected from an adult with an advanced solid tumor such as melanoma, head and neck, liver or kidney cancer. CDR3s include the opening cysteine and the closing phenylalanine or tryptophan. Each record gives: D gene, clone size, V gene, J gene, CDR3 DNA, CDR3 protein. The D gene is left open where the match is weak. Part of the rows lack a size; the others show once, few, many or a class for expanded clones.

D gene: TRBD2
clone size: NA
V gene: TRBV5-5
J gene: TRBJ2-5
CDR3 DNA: TGTGCCAGCGCCCCCAGCGGGACCCCCCAAGAGACCCAGTACTTC
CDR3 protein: CASAPSGTPQETQYF

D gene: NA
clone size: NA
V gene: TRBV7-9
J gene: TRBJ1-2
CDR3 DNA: TGTGCCAGCAGCTTAGGGTCGGGGAATCGGGACTATGGCTACACCTTC
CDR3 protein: CASSLGSGNRDYGYTF

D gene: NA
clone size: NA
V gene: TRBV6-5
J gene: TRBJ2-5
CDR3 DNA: TGTGCCAGCAGTTTGTGGGGCGAAGAGACCCAGTACTTC
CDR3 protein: CASSLWGEETQYF

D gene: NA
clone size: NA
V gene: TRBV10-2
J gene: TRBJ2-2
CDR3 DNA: TGCGCCAGCCAACAGGGGACTAACACCGGGGAGCTGTTTTTT
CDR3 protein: CASQQGTNTGELFF

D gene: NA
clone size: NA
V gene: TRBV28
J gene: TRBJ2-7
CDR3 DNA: TGTGCCAGCAGTCCCACCTCCATTCCCCACGAGCAGTACTTC
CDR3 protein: CASSPTSIPHEQYF

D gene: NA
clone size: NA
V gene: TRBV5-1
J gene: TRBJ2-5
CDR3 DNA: TGCGCCAGCAGCACCCTTACAGGTGGGGAGACCCAGTACTTC
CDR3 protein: CASSTLTGGETQYF

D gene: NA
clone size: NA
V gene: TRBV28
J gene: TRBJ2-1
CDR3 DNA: TGTGCCAGCAGTTCCGGGGGAGTCCGTTACAATGAGCAGTTCTTC
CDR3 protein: CASSSGGVRYNEQFF

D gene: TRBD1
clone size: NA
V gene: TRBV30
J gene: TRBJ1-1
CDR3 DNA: TGTGCCTGGAGTAATACCGCAGGGGGCCTGAACACTGAAGCTTTCTTT
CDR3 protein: CAWSNTAGGLNTEAFF

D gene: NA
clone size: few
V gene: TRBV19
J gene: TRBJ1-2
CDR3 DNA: TGTGCCAGTAGTATACGTGGGGCGCGGATCTATGGCTACACCTTC
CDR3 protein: CASSIRGARIYGYTF

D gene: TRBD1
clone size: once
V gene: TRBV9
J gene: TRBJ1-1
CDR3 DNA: TGTGCCAGCAGCTCTGACAGGGGAGCTTTCTTT
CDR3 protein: CASSSDRGAFF

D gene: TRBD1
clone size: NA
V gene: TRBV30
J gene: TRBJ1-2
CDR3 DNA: TGTGCCTGGAGTGTATCCGGGACAGGGGGCGCCGAGGGCTACACCTTC
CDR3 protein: CAWSVSGTGGAEGYTF

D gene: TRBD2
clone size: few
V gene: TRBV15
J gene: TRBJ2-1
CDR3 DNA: TGTGCCACCAGCAGAGGGACTAGCGGGGGTTACAATGAGCAGTTCTTC
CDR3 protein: CATSRGTSGGYNEQFF

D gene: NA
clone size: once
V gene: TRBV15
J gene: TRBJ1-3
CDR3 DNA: TGTGCCACCAGCAGAGGAGGGGGAGGAAACACCATATATTTT
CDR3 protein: CATSRGGGGNTIYF

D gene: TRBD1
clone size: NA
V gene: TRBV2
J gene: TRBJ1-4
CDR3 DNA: TGTGCCGGCGGGACAGGGAACGAAAAACTGTTTTTT
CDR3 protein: CAGGTGNEKLFF

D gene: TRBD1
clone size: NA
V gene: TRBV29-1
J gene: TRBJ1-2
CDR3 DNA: TGCAGCGTTGAATTGGACAGGCGGGGTGGCTACACCTTC
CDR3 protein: CSVELDRRGGYTF

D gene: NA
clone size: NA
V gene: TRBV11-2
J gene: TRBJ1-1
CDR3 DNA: TGTGCCAGCCGGGAACAGAGTAACACTGAAGCTTTCTTT
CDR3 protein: CASREQSNTEAFF

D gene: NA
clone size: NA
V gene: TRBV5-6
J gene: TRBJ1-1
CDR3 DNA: TGTGCCAGCAGCACAACCCGGGGGGCTACTGAAGCTTTCTTT
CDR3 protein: CASSTTRGATEAFF

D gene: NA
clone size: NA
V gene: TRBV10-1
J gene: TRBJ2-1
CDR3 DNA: TGCGCCAGCAGTGATTCTGGGTATGCGCGGGAGCAGTTCTTC
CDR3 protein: CASSDSGYAREQFF

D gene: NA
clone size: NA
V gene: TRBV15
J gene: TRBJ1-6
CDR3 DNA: TGTGCCACCAGCAGAGATGATTCACCCCCCCACTTT
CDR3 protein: CATSRDDSPPHF

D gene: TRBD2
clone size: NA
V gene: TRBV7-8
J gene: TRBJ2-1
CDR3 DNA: TGTGCCAGCAGCTCTAGCGGGGGGCCTTACAATGAGCAGTTCTTC
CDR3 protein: CASSSSGGPYNEQFF

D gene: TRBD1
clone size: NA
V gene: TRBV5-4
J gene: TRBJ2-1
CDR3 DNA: TGTGCCAGCAGCTTGGAGACAGGGAAGGCGTTCTTC
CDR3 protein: CASSLETGKAFF

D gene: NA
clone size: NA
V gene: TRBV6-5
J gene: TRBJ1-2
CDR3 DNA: TGTGCCAGCAGTTACTCGAGAGGGGTTGGCTACACCTTC
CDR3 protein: CASSYSRGVGYTF

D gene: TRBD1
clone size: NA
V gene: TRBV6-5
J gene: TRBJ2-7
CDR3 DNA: TGTGCCAGCAGTCCGGACAGGGGCCGGGATTACGAGCAGTACTTC
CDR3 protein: CASSPDRGRDYEQYF

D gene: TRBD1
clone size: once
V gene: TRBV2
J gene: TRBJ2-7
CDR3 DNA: TGTGCCAGCAGGGACAGGCTACACTCCTACGAGCAGTACTTC
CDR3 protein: CASRDRLHSYEQYF

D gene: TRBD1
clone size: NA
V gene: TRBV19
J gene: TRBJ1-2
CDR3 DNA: TGTGCCAGTACCGACACGATCAGGGGGTTTAGGTATGGCTACACCTTC
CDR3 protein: CASTDTIRGFRYGYTF

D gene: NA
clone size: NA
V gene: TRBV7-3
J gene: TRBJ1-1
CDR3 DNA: TGTGCCAGCAGCTTAACCGGGAGGAACACTGAAGCTTTCTTT
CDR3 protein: CASSLTGRNTEAFF

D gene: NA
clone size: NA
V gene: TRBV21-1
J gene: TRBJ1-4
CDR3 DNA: TGTGCCAGCAGGCAATGGATCCCCGGGACATTAGGTGCAACTAATGAAAAACTGTTTTTT
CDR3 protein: CASRQWIPGTLGATNEKLFF

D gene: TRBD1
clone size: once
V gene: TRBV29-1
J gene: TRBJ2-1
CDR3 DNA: TGCAGCGTTCCTTCCAGGGGGCGCAGGGATGAGCAGTTCTTC
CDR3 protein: CSVPSRGRRDEQFF

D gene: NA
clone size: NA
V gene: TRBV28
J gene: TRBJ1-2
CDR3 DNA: TGTGCCAGCAGTTCCTCAGGGGCCGACTACACCTTC
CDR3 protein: CASSSSGADYTF

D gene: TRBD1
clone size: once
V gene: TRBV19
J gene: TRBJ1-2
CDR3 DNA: TGTGCCAGTAGTTTTACCGGGACAGGGATGGGTGGCTACACCTTC
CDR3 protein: CASSFTGTGMGGYTF

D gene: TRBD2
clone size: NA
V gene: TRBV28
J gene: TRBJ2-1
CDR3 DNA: TGTGCCAGCAGTTTGCCGGGACTAGCGGGCTCCTACAATGAGCAGTTCTTC
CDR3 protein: CASSLPGLAGSYNEQFF

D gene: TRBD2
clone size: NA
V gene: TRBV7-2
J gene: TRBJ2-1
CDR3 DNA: TGTGCCAGCAGCCCCCCGGGACTAGCGGGGGGGCGGGATGAGCAGTTCTTC
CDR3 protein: CASSPPGLAGGRDEQFF

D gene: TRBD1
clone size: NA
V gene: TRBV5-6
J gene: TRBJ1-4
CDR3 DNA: TGTGCCAGCAGCTCAGGGACAGGGAGAGGAGAAAAACTGTTTTTT
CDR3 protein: CASSSGTGRGEKLFF

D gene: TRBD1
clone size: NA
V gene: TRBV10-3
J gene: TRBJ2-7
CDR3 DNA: TGTGCCATCAGTGTGAACCTTGGACAGGACTACGAGCAGTACTTC
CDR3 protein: CAISVNLGQDYEQYF

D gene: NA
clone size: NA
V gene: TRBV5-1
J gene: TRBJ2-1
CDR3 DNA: TGCGCCAGCAGCCCCGAAGGACAGAACATTTACAATGAGCAGTTCTTC
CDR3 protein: CASSPEGQNIYNEQFF

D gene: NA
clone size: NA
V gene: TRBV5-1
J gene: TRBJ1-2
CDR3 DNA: TGCGCCAGCAGCCCCTCCGGGACAAACTATGGCTACACCTTC
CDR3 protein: CASSPSGTNYGYTF

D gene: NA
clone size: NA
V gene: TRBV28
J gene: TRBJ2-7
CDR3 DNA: TGTGCCAGCAGTTTAAGCGGAATGGGGTACGAGCAGTACTTC
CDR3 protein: CASSLSGMGYEQYF

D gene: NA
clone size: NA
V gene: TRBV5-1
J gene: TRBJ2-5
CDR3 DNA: TGCGCCAGCAGCACCGGCGGCAGGGGACGAGCAGAGACCCAGTACTTC
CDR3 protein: CASSTGGRGRAETQYF

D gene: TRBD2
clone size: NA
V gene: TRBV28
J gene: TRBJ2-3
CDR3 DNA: TGTGCCAGCAGTTTATCCGGACTAGCGGGGGGGTCCAGGACAGATACGCAGTATTTT
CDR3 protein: CASSLSGLAGGSRTDTQYF

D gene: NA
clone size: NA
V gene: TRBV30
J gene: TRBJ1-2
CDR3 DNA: TGTGCCTGGAGTGTTGGGGACTATGGCTACACCTTC
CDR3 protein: CAWSVGDYGYTF

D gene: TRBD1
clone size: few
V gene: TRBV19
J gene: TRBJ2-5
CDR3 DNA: TGTGCCAGTGGACAGGGCGGAACCCCAACCCAGTACTTC
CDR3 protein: CASGQGGTPTQYF

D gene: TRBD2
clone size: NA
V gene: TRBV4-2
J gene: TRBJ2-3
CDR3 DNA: TGTGCCAGCAGCCACGGCCCCCGGGGACTAGCGGGGGGGCCGGGCACAGATACGCAGTATTTT
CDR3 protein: CASSHGPRGLAGGPGTDTQYF

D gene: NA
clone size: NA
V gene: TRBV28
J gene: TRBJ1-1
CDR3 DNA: TGTGCCAGCAAGGGAGGGGGGACTGAAGCTTTCTTT
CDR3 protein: CASKGGGTEAFF

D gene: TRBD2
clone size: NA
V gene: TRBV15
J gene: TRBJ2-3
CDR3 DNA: TGTGCCACCAGCTCCGGCTGGGGGGGGACTCGAAGGCTCACAGATACGCAGTATTTT
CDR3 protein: CATSSGWGGTRRLTDTQYF

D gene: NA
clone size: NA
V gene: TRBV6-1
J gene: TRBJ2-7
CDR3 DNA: TGTGCCAGCAGTGAATTAGGGGTTGGGTACGAGCAGTACTTC
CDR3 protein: CASSELGVGYEQYF

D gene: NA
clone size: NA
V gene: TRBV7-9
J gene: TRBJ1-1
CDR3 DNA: TGTGCCAGCAGCTTACAGGGAGGAACTGAAGCTTTCTTT
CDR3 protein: CASSLQGGTEAFF

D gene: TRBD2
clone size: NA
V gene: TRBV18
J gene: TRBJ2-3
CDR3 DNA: TGTGCCAGCTCACCAAGACTAGCGGGGACCACAGATACGCAGTATTTT
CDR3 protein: CASSPRLAGTTDTQYF

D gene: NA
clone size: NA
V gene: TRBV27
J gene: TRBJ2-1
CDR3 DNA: TGTGCCAGCACTTCCGGGAGATCTTACAATGAGCAGTTCTTC
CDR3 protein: CASTSGRSYNEQFF

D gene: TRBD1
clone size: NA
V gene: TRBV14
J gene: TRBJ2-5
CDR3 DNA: TGTGCCAGCAGCCAAGATCCTAAGTACGGACAGGGAGACCAAGAGACCCAGTACTTC
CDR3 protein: CASSQDPKYGQGDQETQYF

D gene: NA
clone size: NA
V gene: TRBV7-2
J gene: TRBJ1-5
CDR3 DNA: TGTGCCAGCAGCCCCTCCCCCCGGGGGAACAATCAGCCCCAGCATTTT
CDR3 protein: CASSPSPRGNNQPQHF

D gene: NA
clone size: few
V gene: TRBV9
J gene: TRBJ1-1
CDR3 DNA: TGTGCCAGCAGCTCGACAGGGAACACTGAAGCTTTCTTT
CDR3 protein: CASSSTGNTEAFF

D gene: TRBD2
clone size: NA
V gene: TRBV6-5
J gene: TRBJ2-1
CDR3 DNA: TGTGCCAGCAGTTCTAATAAGCGGGGGAGGAACAATGAGCAGTTCTTC
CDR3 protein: CASSSNKRGRNNEQFF

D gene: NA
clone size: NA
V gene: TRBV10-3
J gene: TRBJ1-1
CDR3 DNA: TGTGCCATCTTAAGTGGGACGGACGGTAGTGAAGCTTTCTTT
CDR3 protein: CAILSGTDGSEAFF

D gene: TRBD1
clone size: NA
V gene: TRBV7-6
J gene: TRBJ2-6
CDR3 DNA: TGTGCCACCGGACAGGGTAACTCTGGGGCCAACGTCCTGACTTTC
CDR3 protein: CATGQGNSGANVLTF

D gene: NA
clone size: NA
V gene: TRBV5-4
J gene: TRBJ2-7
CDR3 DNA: TGTGCCAGCAGCCCCCTGGGAGACGCCTACGAGCAGTACTTC
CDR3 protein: CASSPLGDAYEQYF

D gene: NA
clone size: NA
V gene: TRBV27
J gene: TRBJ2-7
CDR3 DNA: TGTGCCAGCAGCCCCAGGTTGAGGGCGCTCCGCTCCTACGAGCAGTACTTC
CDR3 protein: CASSPRLRALRSYEQYF

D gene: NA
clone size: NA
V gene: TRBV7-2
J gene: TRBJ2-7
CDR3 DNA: TGTGCCAGCAGCTTTTCCCCCGGGGACGAGCAGTACTTC
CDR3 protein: CASSFSPGDEQYF